Listed here are 20 T cell receptor beta chains from one sample, sequenced in a study of blood T cell repertoires in COVID-19. The assay was immunoSEQ multiplex PCR, and TCRdb's table has in-frame clones only and misses some. The sample lists 150,000 to 200,000 clones; roughly four fifths were seen once. The sequenced sample was peripheral blood. These receptors originate from a human donor with acute or convalescent COVID-19. The donor label of this sample is uncertain.

The gene calls are TRBV5-4 and TRBJ1-4; the D gene is possibly TRBD1 (6 bases). The CDR3 length is 15 residues. The V gene lost 0 bases and the J gene lost 6 bases, with 12 bases spanning the gap. CDR1 is SGHNT and CDR2 is YYREEE in the germline V gene (reference sequence). CDR3 nucleotide sequence: TGTGCCAGCAGCTTGGCCGAGGACAGCCATGAAAAACTGTTTTTT. Residues: CASSLAEDSHEKLFF. The complete variable domain, with remaining parts taken from reference TRBV5-4 and TRBJ1-4, reads ETGVTQSPTHLIKTRGQQVTLRCSSQSGHNTVSWYQQALGQGPQFIFQYYREEENGRGNFPPRFSGLQFPNYSSELNVNALELDDSALYLCASSLAEDSHEKLFFGSGTQLSVL.

This chain links TRBV7-3 with TRBJ2-5, with 8 bases matching TRBD2. The V gene's germline CDR1 is SGHTA and CDR2 FQGTGA. V shed 5 bases and J 2 bases; nucleotides not matched to a gene: 7. CDR3 length: 15 residues. CDR3: CASSPGEREQETQYF. CDR3 nucleotide sequence: TGTGCCAGCAGCCCCGGAGAGCGGGAGCAAGAGACCCAGTACTTC.

The DNA for the CDR3 is TGTGCCAGCTCACAGGGGGCGAACACTGAAGCTTTCTTT. This gives the protein CASSQGANTEAFF. The chain joins TRBV18 to TRBJ1-1, with 7 bases matching TRBD1. The V gene end was trimmed by 4 bases and the J gene end by 1 base; junction bases not matched to a gene: 0. CDR3 length: 13 residues. Germline-derived CDR1 and CDR2 are KGHSH and LQKENI.

The chain uses TRBV6-5 and TRBJ2-7, with a tentative D call TRBD2 (6 bases). The germline gives CDR1 MNHEY, CDR2 SVGAGI. V was cut by 6 bases and J by 4 bases, with 13 bases left in between. This CDR3 comprises 13 residues. The CDR3 here is CASRRLVPYEQYF. The CDR3 DNA reads as TGTGCCAGCAGACGACTAGTCCCGTACGAGCAGTACTTC.

The V and J genes are TRBV5-1 and TRBJ1-6; the match to TRBD1 covers 7 bases. With V trimmed by 4 bases and J by 4 bases, 2 bases remained unmatched. The CDR3 spans 14 residues. Per germline, CDR1 SGHRS and CDR2 YFSETQ. The CDR3 sequence: CASSRDSYNSPLHF. The CDR3 DNA is TGCGCCAGCAGCCGGGACAGTTATAATTCACCCCTCCACTTT.

V usage is TRBV19 and J usage is TRBJ2-1, with D perhaps matching TRBD2 (5 bases). V gave up 3 bases and J gave up 9 bases, with 15 bases separating them. The V gene's germline CDR1 is LNHDA and CDR2 SQIVND (reference sequence). The CDR3 runs to 14 residues. The CDR3 loop reads CASSMRPAEGEQFF. In DNA, the CDR3 is TGTGCCAGTAGTATGCGGCCCGCTGAGGGTGAGCAGTTCTTC.

The chain couples TRBV5-1 to TRBJ1-1; perhaps TRBD1 as D (5 bases). The CDR3 contains 12 residues. Trimming removed 4 bases at V and 1 base at J, with 5 bases between. CDR1 SGHRS and CDR2 YFSETQ come from the germline V gene. CDR3 sequence: CASSQGNTEAFF. The CDR3 DNA is TGCGCCAGCAGCCAGGGGAACACTGAAGCTTTCTTT.

This clone occurred a few times. V and J are TRBV2 and TRBJ1-6; 7 nucleotides line up with TRBD1. This CDR3 has 14 amino acids. Germline CDR1 reads SNHLY; CDR2 reads FYNNEI. Losses at the gene ends were 9 bases for V and 7 bases for J; bases not matched to a gene: 9. CDR3 DNA: TGTGCCAGTACTATTCCGGGACAGAATTCACCCCTCCACTTT. Its protein is CASTIPGQNSPLHF.

V gene TRBV9 combines with J gene TRBJ1-1; 9 positions agree with TRBD1. V dropped 0 bases and J dropped 0; count of bases not matched to a gene: 12. The CDR3 is made up of 19 amino acids. Germline CDR1 reads SGDLS; CDR2 reads YYNGEE. The CDR3 DNA reads as TGTGCCAGCAGCGTAGCGGGAAGCGGGACAGGGAAGATGAACACTGAAGCTTTCTTT. Its translation: CASSVAGSGTGKMNTEAFF. The variable domain in full, completed from reference TRBV9 and TRBJ1-1, reads DSGVTQTPKHLITATGQRVTLRCSPRSGDLSVYWYQQSLDQGLQFLIQYYNGEERAKGNILERFSAQQFPDLHSELNLSSLELGDSALYFCASSVAGSGTGKMNTEAFFGQGTRLTVV.

The J gene is TRBJ2-7, the V gene TRBV18; no reliable D call. With 0 bases removed from V and 3 bases from J, the gap between germline ends came to 6 bases. The germline gives CDR1 KGHSH, CDR2 LQKENI. There are 13 residues in the CDR3. The CDR3 DNA sequence: TGTGCCAGCTCACCACCGAACAGCTACGAGCAGTACTTC. Its translation is CASSPPNSYEQYF.

The genes are TRBV21-1 and TRBJ2-3; the table's D call, TRBD2, has no DNA check behind it. TRBV21-1 has pseudogene status. The CDR3 runs 14 residues. The CDR3: CASSLSGRTDTQYF. CDR3 sequence (DNA): TGTGCCAGCAGCTTATCCGGTCGCACAGATACGCAGTATTTT.

The V gene is TRBV3-1 (or the pseudogene TRBV3-2), the J gene TRBJ2-1; maybe TRBD2 (5 bases). The germline V and J ends were trimmed by 0 bases and 6 bases, with 12 bases remaining between them. The germline V gene encodes CDR1 LGHDT and CDR2 YNNKEL (reference sequence). CDR3 length equals 15 residues. This CDR3 is CASSQDLASPNEQFF. CDR3 nucleotide sequence: TGTGCCAGCAGCCAAGATTTAGCGTCCCCCAATGAGCAGTTCTTC.

V usage is TRBV10-3 and J usage is TRBJ1-1; a possible D gene is TRBD1 (5 bases). Per germline, CDR1 ENHRY and CDR2 SYGVKD. V was cut by 5 bases and J by 4 bases, with 17 bases left in between. The CDR3 length is 15 residues. The CDR3 DNA reads TGTGCCATCAGTCCAGGGAGGAGCGAGGGCACTGAAGCTTTCTTT. Its protein product is CAISPGRSEGTEAFF.

The chain combines TRBV12-3 or TRBV12-4 with TRBJ1-2; TRBD1 might be the D (5 bases). Trimming shortened V by 6 bases and J by 7 bases, and 15 bases separated the two germline ends. CDR3 length equals 13 residues. CDR3 coding DNA: TGTGCCAGCAGGAGTCAGGGATTAGGTGGCTACACCTTC. It translates to CASRSQGLGGYTF.

The gene calls are TRBV30 and TRBJ1-6; a possible D gene is TRBD1 (6 bases). The CDR3 is 16 residues long. The germline V gene has CDR1 GTSNPN and CDR2 SVGIG (reference sequence). Trimming removed 2 bases from V and 7 bases from J, with 18 bases in between. The CDR3 sequence is CAWSNPRWGGNSPLHF. CDR3 in DNA: TGTGCCTGGAGTAACCCCCGGTGGGGGGGCAATTCACCCCTCCACTTT. The variable domain in full, with the rest retrieved from reference TRBV30 and TRBJ1-6, is SQTIHQWPATLVQPVGSPLSLECTVEGTSNPNLYWYRQAAGRGLQLLFYSVGIGQISSEVPQNLSASRPQDRQFILSSKKLLLSDSGFYLCAWSNPRWGGNSPLHFGNGTRLTVT.

This clone has more than one count but fewer than ten. The rearrangement joins TRBV7-9 to TRBJ1-2, with unresolved D. Germline assignment: CDR1 SEHNR and CDR2 FQNEAQ (reference sequence). This CDR3 is built from 14 residues. Trimming stripped 4 bases from V and 0 bases from J, with 9 bases between. The CDR3 reads CASSSSLANYGYTF. CDR3 nucleotide sequence: TGTGCCAGCAGCTCCTCGCTAGCTAACTATGGCTACACCTTC.

The chain is built from TRBV5-1 and TRBJ1-4; 10 positions match TRBD1. The CDR3 covers 15 residues. V lost 0 bases to trimming and J lost 8 bases; unmatched junction nucleotides: 4. Germline CDR1 is SGHRS and CDR2 is YFSETQ. CDR3 residues: CASSLETGGGEKLFF. The CDR3 DNA reads TGCGCCAGCAGCTTGGAGACAGGGGGCGGAGAAAAACTGTTTTTT.

V gene TRBV2 combines with J gene TRBJ1-4; perhaps TRBD1 as D (6 bases). There are 15 residues in the CDR3. From germline, CDR1 is SNHLY and CDR2 FYNNEI. Trimming cost V 6 bases and J 1 base, with 12 bases left between them. The CDR3 DNA sequence: TGTGCCAGCAGCGAAACAGGGTTAACTAATGAAAAACTGTTTTTT. Protein: CASSETGLTNEKLFF.

This chain links TRBV5-1 with TRBJ1-1; 7 positions match TRBD1. Germline lookup yields CDR1 SGHRS and CDR2 YFSETQ. The CDR3 sequence is 14 residues long. V shed 5 bases and J 1 base; nucleotides not matched to a gene: 5. CDR3 nucleotides: TGCGCCAGCAGTTCCACAGGGGAGAACACTGAAGCTTTCTTT. The encoded protein is CASSSTGENTEAFF.

This clone was seen once. The chain couples TRBV5-1 to TRBJ2-3; 10 nucleotides align to TRBD2. The length of the CDR3 is 18 residues. Per germline, CDR1 SGHRS and CDR2 YFSETQ. V dropped 2 bases and J dropped 0; count of bases not matched to a gene: 9. This CDR3 is CASSLGFLAGDSTDTQYF. CDR3 coding DNA: TGCGCCAGCAGCTTAGGGTTCCTAGCGGGAGATAGCACAGATACGCAGTATTTT.